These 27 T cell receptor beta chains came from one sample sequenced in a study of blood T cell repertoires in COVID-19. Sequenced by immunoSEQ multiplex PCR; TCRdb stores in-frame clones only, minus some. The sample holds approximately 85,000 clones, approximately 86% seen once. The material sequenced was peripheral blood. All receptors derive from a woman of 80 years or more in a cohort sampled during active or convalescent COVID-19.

The CDR3: CASSQASGNTIYF. The DNA for the CDR3 is TGTGCCAGCAGCCAGGCATCGGGAAACACCATATATTTT. V is TRBV14 and J is TRBJ1-3; D gene ambiguous. With 3 bases removed from V and 4 bases from J, the gap between germline ends came to 7 bases. Per germline, CDR1 SGHDN and CDR2 FVKESK. The length of the CDR3 is 13 residues.

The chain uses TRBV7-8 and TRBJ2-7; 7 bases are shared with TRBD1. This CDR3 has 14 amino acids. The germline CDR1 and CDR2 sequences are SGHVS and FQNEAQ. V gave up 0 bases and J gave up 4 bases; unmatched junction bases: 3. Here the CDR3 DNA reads TGTGCCAGCAGCTTAGCGGGCAGGGGGTACGAGCAGTACTTC. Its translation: CASSLAGRGYEQYF. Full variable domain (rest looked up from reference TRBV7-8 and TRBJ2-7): GAGVSQSPRYKVAKRGQDVALRCDPISGHVSLFWYQQALGQGPEFLTYFQNEAQLDKSGLPSDRFFAERPEGSVSTLKIQRTQQEDSAVYLCASSLAGRGYEQYFGPGTRLTVT.

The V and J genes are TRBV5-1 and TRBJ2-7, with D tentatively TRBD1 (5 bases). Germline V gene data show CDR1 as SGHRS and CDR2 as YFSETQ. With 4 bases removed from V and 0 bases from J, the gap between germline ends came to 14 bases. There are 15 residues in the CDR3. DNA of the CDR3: TGCGCCAGCAGCCCCCGGGTGGGGCTCTCCTACGAGCAGTACTTC. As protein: CASSPRVGLSYEQYF.

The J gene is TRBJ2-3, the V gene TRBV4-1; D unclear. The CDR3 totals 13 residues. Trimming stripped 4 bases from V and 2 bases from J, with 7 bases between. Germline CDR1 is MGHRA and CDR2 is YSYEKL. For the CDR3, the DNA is TGCGCCAGCAGCCGCACTAACACAGATACGCAGTATTTT. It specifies CASSRTNTDTQYF.

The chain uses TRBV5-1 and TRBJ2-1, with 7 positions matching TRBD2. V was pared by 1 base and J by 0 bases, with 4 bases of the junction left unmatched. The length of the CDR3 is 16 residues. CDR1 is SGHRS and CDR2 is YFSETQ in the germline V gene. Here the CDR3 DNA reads TGCGCCAGCAGCTTGTGGGGCGGGAGCTCCTACAATGAGCAGTTCTTC. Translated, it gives CASSLWGGSSYNEQFF. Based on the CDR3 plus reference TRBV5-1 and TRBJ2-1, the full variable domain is KAGVTQTPRYLIKTRGQQVTLSCSPISGHRSVSWYQQTPGQGLQFLFEYFSETQRNKGNFPGRFSGRQFSNSRSEMNVSTLELGDSALYLCASSLWGGSSYNEQFFGPGTRLTVL.

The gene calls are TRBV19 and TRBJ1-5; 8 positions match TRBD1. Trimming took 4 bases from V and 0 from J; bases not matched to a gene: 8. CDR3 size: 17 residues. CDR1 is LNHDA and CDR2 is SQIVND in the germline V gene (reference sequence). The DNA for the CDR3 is TGTGCCAGTAGTACTACAGGGGGAGGTGGTAGCAATCAGCCCCAGCATTTT. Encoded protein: CASSTTGGGGSNQPQHF.

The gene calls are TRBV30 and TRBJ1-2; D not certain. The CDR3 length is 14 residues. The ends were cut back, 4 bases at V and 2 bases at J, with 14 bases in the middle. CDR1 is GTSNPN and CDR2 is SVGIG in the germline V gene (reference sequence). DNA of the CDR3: TGTGCCTGGAACTTGAACAGCCGAAACTATGGCTACACCTTC. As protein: CAWNLNSRNYGYTF.

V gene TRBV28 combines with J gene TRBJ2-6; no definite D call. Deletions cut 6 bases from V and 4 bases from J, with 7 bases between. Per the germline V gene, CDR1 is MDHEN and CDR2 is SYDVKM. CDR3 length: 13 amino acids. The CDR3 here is CASSPPGANVLTF. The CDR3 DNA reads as TGTGCCAGCAGCCCCCCGGGGGCCAACGTCCTGACTTTC. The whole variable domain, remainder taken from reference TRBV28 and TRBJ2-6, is DVKVTQSSRYLVKRTGEKVFLECVQDMDHENMFWYRQDPGLGLRLIYFSYDVKMKEKGDIPEGYSVSREKKERFSLILESASTNQTSMYLCASSPPGANVLTFGAGSRLTVL.

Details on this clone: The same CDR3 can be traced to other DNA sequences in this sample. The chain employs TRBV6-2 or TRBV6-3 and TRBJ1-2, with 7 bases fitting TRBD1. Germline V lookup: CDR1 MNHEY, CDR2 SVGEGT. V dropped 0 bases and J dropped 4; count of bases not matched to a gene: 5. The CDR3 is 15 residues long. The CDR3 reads CASSYSRQGSYGYTF. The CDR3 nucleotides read TGTGCCAGCAGTTACTCGAGACAGGGAAGCTATGGCTACACCTTC.

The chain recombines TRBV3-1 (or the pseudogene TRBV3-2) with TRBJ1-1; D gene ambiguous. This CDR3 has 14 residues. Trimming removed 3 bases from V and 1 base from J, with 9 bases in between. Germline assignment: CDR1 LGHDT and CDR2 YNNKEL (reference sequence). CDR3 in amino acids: CASSQKRQNTEAFF. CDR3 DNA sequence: TGTGCCAGCAGCCAGAAGAGACAGAACACTGAAGCTTTCTTT.

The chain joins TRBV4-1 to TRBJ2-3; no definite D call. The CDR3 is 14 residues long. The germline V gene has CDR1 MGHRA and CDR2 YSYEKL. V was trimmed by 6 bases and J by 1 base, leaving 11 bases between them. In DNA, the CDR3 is TGCGCCAGCAGTCCCCCCGAGGGCACAGATACGCAGTATTTT. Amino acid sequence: CASSPPEGTDTQYF.

The CDR3 DNA reads as TGCACCAGCAGCCAAGATCTTCGGACAGGGGGAGTTAGCAATCAGCCCCAGCATTTT. Amino acid sequence: CTSSQDLRTGGVSNQPQHF. The J gene is TRBJ1-5, the V gene TRBV1; the table's D gene call, TRBD1, was not cross checked with the DNA. TRBV1 is assigned pseudogene status. The CDR3 runs to 19 residues.

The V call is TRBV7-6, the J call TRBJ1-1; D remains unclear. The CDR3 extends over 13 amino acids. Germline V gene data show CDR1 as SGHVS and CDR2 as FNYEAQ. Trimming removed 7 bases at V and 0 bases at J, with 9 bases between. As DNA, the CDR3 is TGTGCCAGCATGGAGGGAATGAACACTGAAGCTTTCTTT. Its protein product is CASMEGMNTEAFF.

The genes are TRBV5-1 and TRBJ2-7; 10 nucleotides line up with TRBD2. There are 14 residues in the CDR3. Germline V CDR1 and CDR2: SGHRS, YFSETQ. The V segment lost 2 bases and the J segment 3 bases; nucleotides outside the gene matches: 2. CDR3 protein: CASSLSSGGYEQYF. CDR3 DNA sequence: TGCGCCAGCAGCTTATCTAGCGGGGGCTACGAGCAGTACTTC.

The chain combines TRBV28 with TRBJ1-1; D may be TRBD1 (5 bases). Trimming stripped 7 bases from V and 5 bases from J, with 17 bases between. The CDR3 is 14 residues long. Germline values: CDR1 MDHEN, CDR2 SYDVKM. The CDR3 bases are TGTGCCAGCAATGCAGGGATCCTTAGGACTGAAGCTTTCTTT. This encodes CASNAGILRTEAFF. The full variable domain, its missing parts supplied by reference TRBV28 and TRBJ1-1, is DVKVTQSSRYLVKRTGEKVFLECVQDMDHENMFWYRQDPGLGLRLIYFSYDVKMKEKGDIPEGYSVSREKKERFSLILESASTNQTSMYLCASNAGILRTEAFFGQGTRLTVV.

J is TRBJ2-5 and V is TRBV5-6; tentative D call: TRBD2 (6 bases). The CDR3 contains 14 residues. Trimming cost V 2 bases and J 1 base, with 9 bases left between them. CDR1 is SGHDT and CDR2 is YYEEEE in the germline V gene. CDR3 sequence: CASSFSGLQETQYF. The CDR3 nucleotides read TGTGCCAGCAGCTTTTCGGGACTCCAAGAGACCCAGTACTTC.

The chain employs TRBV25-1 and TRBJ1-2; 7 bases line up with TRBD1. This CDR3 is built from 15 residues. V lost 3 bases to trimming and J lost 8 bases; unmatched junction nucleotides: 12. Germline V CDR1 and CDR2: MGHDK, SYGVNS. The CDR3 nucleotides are TGTGCCAGCAGTGACCTCTCCGACAGGGCTCGGGGCTACACCTTC. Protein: CASSDLSDRARGYTF.

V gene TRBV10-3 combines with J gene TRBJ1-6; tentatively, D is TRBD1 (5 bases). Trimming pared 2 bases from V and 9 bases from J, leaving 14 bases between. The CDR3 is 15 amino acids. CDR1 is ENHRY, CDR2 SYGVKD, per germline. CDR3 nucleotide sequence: TGTGCCATCAGTGAGGGAATGGGGGACTCTTCACCCCTCCACTTT. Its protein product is CAISEGMGDSSPLHF.

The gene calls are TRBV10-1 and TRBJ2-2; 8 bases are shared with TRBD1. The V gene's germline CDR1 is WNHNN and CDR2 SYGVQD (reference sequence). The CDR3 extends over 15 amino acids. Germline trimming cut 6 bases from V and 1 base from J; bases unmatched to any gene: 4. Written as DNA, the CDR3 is TGCGCCAGCAGAGCCGGGACAGGGAACACCGGGGAGCTGTTTTTT. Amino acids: CASRAGTGNTGELFF.

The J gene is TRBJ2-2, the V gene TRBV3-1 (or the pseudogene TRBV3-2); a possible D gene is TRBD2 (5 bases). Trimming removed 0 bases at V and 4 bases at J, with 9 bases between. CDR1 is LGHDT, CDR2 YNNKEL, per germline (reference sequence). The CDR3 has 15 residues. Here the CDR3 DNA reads TGTGCCAGCAGCCAAGATTGGGAGAGCACCGGGGAGCTGTTTTTT. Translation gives CASSQDWESTGELFF.

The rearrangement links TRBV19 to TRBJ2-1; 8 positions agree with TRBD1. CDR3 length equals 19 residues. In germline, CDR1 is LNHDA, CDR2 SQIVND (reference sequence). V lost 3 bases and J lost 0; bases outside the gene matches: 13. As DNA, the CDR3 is TGTGCCAGTAGTATGGGGGCAGGGGGCGCGGGGTTCTCCTACAATGAGCAGTTCTTC. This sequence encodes CASSMGAGGAGFSYNEQFF.

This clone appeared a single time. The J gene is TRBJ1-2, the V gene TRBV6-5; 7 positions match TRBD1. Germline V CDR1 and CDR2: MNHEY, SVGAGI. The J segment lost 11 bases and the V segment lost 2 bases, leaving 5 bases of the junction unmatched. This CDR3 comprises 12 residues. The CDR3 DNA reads TGTGCCAGCAGTTACGCAGGGGGGAGGTACACCTTC. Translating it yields CASSYAGGRYTF.

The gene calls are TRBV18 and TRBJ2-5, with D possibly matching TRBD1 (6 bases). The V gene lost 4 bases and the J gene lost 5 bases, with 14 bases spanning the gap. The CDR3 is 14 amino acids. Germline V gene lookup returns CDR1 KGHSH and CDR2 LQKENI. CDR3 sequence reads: CASSQSGALETQYF. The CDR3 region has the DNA TGTGCCAGCTCACAGTCAGGGGCTTTGGAGACCCAGTACTTC.

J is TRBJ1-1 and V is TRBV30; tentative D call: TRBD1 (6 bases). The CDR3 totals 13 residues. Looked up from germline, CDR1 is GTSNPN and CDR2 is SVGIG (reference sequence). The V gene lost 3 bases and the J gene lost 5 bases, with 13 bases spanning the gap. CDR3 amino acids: CAWRFAGETEAFF. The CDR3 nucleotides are TGTGCCTGGAGGTTTGCAGGGGAGACTGAAGCTTTCTTT. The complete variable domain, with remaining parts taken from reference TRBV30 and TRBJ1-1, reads SQTIHQWPATLVQPVGSPLSLECTVEGTSNPNLYWYRQAAGRGLQLLFYSVGIGQISSEVPQNLSASRPQDRQFILSSKKLLLSDSGFYLCAWRFAGETEAFFGQGTRLTVV.

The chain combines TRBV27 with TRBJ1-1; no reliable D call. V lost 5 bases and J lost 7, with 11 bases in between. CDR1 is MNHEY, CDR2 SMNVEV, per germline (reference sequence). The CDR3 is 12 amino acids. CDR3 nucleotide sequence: TGTGCCAGCAGTAACATCCTTGGTGAAGCTTTCTTT. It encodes CASSNILGEAFF.

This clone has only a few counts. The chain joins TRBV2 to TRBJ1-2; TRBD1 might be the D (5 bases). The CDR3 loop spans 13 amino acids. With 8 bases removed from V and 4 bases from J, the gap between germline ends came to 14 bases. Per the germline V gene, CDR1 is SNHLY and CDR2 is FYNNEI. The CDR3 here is CASVMRGSYGYTF. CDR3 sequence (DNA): TGTGCCAGCGTTATGCGGGGGAGCTATGGCTACACCTTC.

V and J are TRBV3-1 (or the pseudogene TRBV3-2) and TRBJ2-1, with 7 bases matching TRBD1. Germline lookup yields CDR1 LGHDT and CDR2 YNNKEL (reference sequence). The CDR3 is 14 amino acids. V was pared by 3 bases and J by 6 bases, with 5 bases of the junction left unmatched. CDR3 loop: CASSHSRDSNEQFF. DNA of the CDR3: TGTGCCAGCAGCCATTCAAGGGACAGCAATGAGCAGTTCTTC.